The clone carrying this TCR beta chain was seen more than once but under ten times. TCRdb reprocessed the 5' RACE reads via MiXCR and lists one record per CDR3 protein. Among roughly 540,000 distinct CDR3 sequences listed, roughly a fifth were seen once. These data belong to a study of identical twins. Trimming took off 0 bases at V and 1 base at J, with 9 bases between the two ends. Germline V lookup: CDR1 SGHAT, CDR2 FQNNGV. CDR3 length: 15 amino acids. These data are also associated with another study on T cells expressing NK-cell markers. According to that study: The TCR beta repertoires originated in sorted CD3+CD56+NKG2C+, CD3+CD56+NKG2C- and CD3+CD56-NKG2C+ T cells. Sequencing covered eight donors, seven HCMV-seropositive and one seronegative.

Sequencing was carried out using CD4+ T cells sorted from blood. This TCR was recovered from a young woman in good health. The rearrangement joins TRBV11-2 to TRBJ1-1, with D hard to call. The CDR3 nucleotides are TGTGCCAGCAGCTTAGATCCGGGGTCGAACACTGAAGCTTTCTTT. This translates into CASSLDPGSNTEAFF.